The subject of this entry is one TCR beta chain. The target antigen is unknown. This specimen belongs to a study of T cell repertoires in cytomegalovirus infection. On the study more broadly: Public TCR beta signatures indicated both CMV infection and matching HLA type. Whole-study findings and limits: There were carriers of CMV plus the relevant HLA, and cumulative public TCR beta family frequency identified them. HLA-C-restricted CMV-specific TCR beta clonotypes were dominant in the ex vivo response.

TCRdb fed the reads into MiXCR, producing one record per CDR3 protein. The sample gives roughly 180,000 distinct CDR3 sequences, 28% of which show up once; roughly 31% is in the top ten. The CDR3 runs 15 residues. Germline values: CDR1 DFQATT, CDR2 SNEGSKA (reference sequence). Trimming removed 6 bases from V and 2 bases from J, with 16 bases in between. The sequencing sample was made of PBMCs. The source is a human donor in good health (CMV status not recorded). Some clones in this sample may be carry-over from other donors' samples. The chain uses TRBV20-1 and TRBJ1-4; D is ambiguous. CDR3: CSAHTGCSTNEKLFF. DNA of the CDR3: TGCAGTGCCCATACCGGGTGTAGCACTAATGAAAAACTGTTTTTT.